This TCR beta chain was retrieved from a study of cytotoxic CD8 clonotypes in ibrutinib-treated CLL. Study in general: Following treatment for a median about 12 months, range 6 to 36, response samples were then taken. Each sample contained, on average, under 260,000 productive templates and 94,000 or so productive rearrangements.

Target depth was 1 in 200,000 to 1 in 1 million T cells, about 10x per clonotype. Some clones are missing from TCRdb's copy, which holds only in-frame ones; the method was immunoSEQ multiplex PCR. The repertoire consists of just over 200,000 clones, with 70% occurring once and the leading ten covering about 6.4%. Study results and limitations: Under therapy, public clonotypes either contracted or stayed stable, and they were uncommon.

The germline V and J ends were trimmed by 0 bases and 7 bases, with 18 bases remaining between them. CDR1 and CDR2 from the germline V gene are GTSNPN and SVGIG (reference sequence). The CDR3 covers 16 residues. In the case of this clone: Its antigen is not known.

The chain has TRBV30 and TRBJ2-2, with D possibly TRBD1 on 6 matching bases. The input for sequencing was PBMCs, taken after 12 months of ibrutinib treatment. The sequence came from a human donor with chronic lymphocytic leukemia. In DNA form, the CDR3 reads TGTGCCTGGAGTGTACCTGCCAGGGGTTATAGCGGGGAGCTGTTTTTT. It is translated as CAWSVPARGYSGELFF.